These 30 T cell receptor beta chains were sequenced from one sample in a study of cytomegalovirus exposure and HLA in healthy donors. Amplification used 60 Vbeta primers and 13 Jbeta primers. Sequencing used immunoSEQ multiplex PCR; TCRdb keeps in-frame clones, though not all of them. Altogether 150,000 to 200,000 clones are present, roughly three quarters being singletons, with the ten largest covering about 4.7%. Source material: PBMCs. These receptors all stem from a man between 18 and 29 years old in good health and CMV-seropositive.

This clone was recorded once. V gene TRBV18 combines with J gene TRBJ1-5; D gene unclear. The CDR3 covers 15 residues. The germline gives CDR1 KGHSH, CDR2 LQKENI. The germline V and J ends were trimmed by 3 bases and 6 bases, with 15 bases remaining between them. CDR3 protein: CASSPVAAESQPQHF. The CDR3 bases are TGTGCCAGCTCACCTGTCGCGGCTGAGAGTCAGCCCCAGCATTTT.

The chain employs TRBV30 and TRBJ2-1; D may be TRBD1 or TRBD2 (9 bases each). CDR1 is GTSNPN, CDR2 SVGIG, per germline (reference sequence). The CDR3 has 16 amino acids. V gave up 2 bases and J gave up 8 bases, with 22 bases separating them. This CDR3 reads CAWSRGTGRTSDEQFF. The CDR3 bases are TGTGCCTGGAGTAGGGGGACAGGGAGGACTAGCGATGAGCAGTTCTTC.

This clone has more than one count but fewer than ten. This chain connects TRBV7-9 to TRBJ2-3; D possibly corresponds to TRBD1 (6 bases). The CDR3 covers 16 residues. CDR1 is SEHNR, CDR2 FQNEAQ, per germline (reference sequence). Trimming left V 1 base short and J 4 bases short, with 15 bases between. The CDR3 sequence is CASSLETGLLPDTQYF. For the CDR3, the DNA is TGTGCCAGCAGCTTAGAAACAGGGCTTCTTCCAGATACGCAGTATTTT.

The chain is built from TRBV7-9 and TRBJ2-5; perhaps TRBD2 as D (7 bases). The CDR3 has 14 residues. Germline V gene lookup returns CDR1 SEHNR and CDR2 FQNEAQ (reference sequence). The germline V and J ends were trimmed by 4 bases and 4 bases, with 13 bases remaining between them. The chain's CDR3 is CASSSSGGGETQYF. DNA for the CDR3: TGTGCCAGCAGCTCTAGCGGAGGGGGAGAGACCCAGTACTTC.

The chain has TRBV5-4 and TRBJ1-3; TRBD1 might be the D (6 bases). Trimming took off 0 bases at V and 4 bases at J, with 11 bases between the two ends. Germline-derived CDR1 and CDR2 are SGHNT and YYREEE (reference sequence). This CDR3 region has 15 residues. DNA of the CDR3: TGTGCCAGCAGCTTGGAAGGGGGTTCCGGAAACACCATATATTTT. The encoded protein is CASSLEGGSGNTIYF.

This clone has a single count. This chain joins TRBV12-5 and TRBJ1-5, with D perhaps TRBD1 (5 bases). Germline values: CDR1 LGHNT, CDR2 FRNRAP. The CDR3 spans 14 residues. V was clipped by 5 bases and J by 6 bases, with 14 bases between them. This CDR3 reads CASGPSGMAQPQHF. The CDR3 region has the DNA TGTGCTAGTGGTCCCTCAGGGATGGCTCAGCCCCAGCATTTT.

V gene TRBV6-1 combines with J gene TRBJ1-4; 8 positions match TRBD1. This CDR3 is 16 amino acids long. Germline trimming cut 0 bases from V and 6 bases from J; bases unmatched to any gene: 6. Germline CDR1 MNHNS, CDR2 SASEGT. CDR3 protein: CASSEALGQGHEKLFF. CDR3 nucleotides: TGTGCCAGCAGTGAAGCGTTAGGACAGGGCCATGAAAAACTGTTTTTT.

This sequence joins TRBV29-1 and TRBJ1-2; D gene uncertain. The length of the CDR3 is 12 residues. V dropped 2 bases and J dropped 4 bases, with 8 bases sitting between them. Germline CDR1 and CDR2: SQVTM and ANQGSEA. The chain's CDR3 is CSVERRSYGYTF. The CDR3 DNA sequence: TGCAGCGTTGAAAGGCGGAGCTATGGCTACACCTTC.

This chain uses TRBV11-1 with TRBJ2-5, with unresolved D. There are 13 residues in the CDR3. Germline CDR1 reads SGHAT; CDR2 reads FQDESV (reference sequence). V was pared by 4 bases and J by 3 bases, with 9 bases between. The CDR3 loop is CASSSLPEETQYF. The CDR3 DNA sequence: TGTGCCAGCAGCTCCCTCCCCGAAGAGACCCAGTACTTC. The full variable domain, rest sourced from reference TRBV11-1 and TRBJ2-5, is EAEVAQSPRYKITEKSQAVAFWCDPISGHATLYWYRQILGQGPELLVQFQDESVVDDSQLPKDRFSAERLKGVDSTLKIQPAELGDSAMYLCASSSLPEETQYFGPGTRLLVL.

The chain employs TRBV30 and TRBJ2-2; 10 bases line up with TRBD1. The junction had 7 bases not matched to a gene; V was cut back by 5 bases and J by 7 bases. The CDR3 consists of 14 residues. In germline, CDR1 is GTSNPN, CDR2 SVGIG (reference sequence). DNA for the CDR3: TGTGCCTGGGCCGGGACAGGGGTGGACGGGGAGCTGTTTTTT. It codes for CAWAGTGVDGELFF.

The chain uses TRBV28 and TRBJ2-3; 9 bases align to TRBD1. With V trimmed by 5 bases and J by 1 base, 10 bases remained unmatched. The germline CDR1 and CDR2 sequences are MDHEN and SYDVKM. The CDR3 runs to 17 residues. This CDR3 reads CASSRLTGGFGTDTQYF. The CDR3 DNA is TGTGCCAGCAGTCGACTCACAGGGGGCTTTGGCACAGATACGCAGTATTTT.

The gene calls are TRBV4-1 and TRBJ1-5; D unclear. This CDR3 is built from 15 residues. Germline V gives CDR1 MGHRA, CDR2 YSYEKL. The V gene lost 0 bases and the J gene lost 4 bases, with 10 bases spanning the gap. CDR3 sequence (DNA): TGCGCCAGCAGCCAAGATCCGGTAGTTAATCAGCCCCAGCATTTT. Protein: CASSQDPVVNQPQHF.

The genes are TRBV6-5 and TRBJ2-5, with D tentatively TRBD1 (5 bases). Germline CDR1 is MNHEY and CDR2 is SVGAGI. This CDR3 is built from 13 residues. V dropped 10 bases and J dropped 5 bases, with 17 bases sitting between them. CDR3 loop: CATRDSKGETQYF. CDR3 nucleotide sequence: TGTGCCACTCGAGACTCTAAGGGGGAGACCCAGTACTTC.

This clone was counted only a few times. This sequence joins TRBV11-3 and TRBJ1-2, with no clear D. Germline assignment: CDR1 SGHNT and CDR2 YENEEA. V was shortened by 1 base and J by 7 bases, with 10 bases between the two germline ends. The CDR3 has 13 amino acids. The CDR3: CASSLGRGGGYTF. The CDR3 DNA sequence: TGTGCCAGCAGCTTAGGCAGAGGTGGTGGCTACACCTTC.

The chain has TRBV6-1 and TRBJ1-1; D ambiguous. There are 13 residues in the CDR3. CDR1 and CDR2 from the germline V gene are MNHNS and SASEGT. V lost 10 bases, J lost 1 base, and 13 bases lay in between. The CDR3 loop reads CATTIPGNTEAFF. In nucleotides, the CDR3 is TGTGCCACTACGATCCCAGGGAACACTGAAGCTTTCTTT.

Only one count was recorded for this clone. This sequence joins TRBV6-1 and TRBJ2-7; unclear D gene. Per the germline V gene, CDR1 is MNHNS and CDR2 is SASEGT. The CDR3 length is 13 residues. The V and J ends lost 5 bases and 4 bases respectively, with 12 bases between them. For the CDR3, the DNA is TGTGCCAGCAGTTCAGCGCCGGGTTACGAGCAGTACGTC. This sequence encodes CASSSAPGYEQYV.

The chain carries TRBV15 and TRBJ2-7; 7 bases map to TRBD1. Germline V gene data show CDR1 as LNHNV and CDR2 as YYDKDF (reference sequence). V lost 8 bases to trimming and J lost 1 base; unmatched junction nucleotides: 5. CDR3 size: 13 residues. As DNA, the CDR3 is TGTGCCACCCTCGGGACAGCTTCCTACGAGCAGTACGTC. Encoded protein: CATLGTASYEQYV.

The rearrangement joins TRBV12-5 to TRBJ1-6, with D uncertain. The germline CDR1 and CDR2 sequences are LGHNT and FRNRAP. The CDR3 contains 14 residues. The ends were cut back, 8 bases at V and 6 bases at J, with 14 bases in the middle. The CDR3 loop reads CASSLEPGNSPLHF. The DNA for the CDR3 is TGTGCTAGTTCCCTAGAGCCCGGTAATTCACCCCTCCACTTT.

This clone showed up just a few times. This rearrangement joins TRBV28 to TRBJ2-7, with 10 bases that match TRBD1. V trimming: 5 bases; J trimming: 4 bases; junction bases outside the gene matches: 5. This CDR3 region has 14 residues. The germline V gene has CDR1 MDHEN and CDR2 SYDVKM. This chain's CDR3 is CASSQGDRGYEQYV. CDR3 bases: TGTGCCAGCAGTCAAGGGGACAGGGGTTACGAGCAGTACGTC.

The chain links TRBV7-9 to TRBJ1-5, with TRBD1 matching over 7 bases. Germline CDR1 and CDR2: SEHNR and FQNEAQ (reference sequence). Germline trimming cut 3 bases from V and 4 bases from J; bases unmatched to any gene: 6. The CDR3 is 15 amino acids. The CDR3 coding sequence is TGTGCCAGCAGCTTCGGCAGGGGGAGTAATCAGCCCCAGCATTTT. As protein: CASSFGRGSNQPQHF.

This chain joins TRBV7-2 and TRBJ1-5; 7 bases match TRBD1. The CDR3 is made up of 14 amino acids. The ends lost 4 bases at V and 4 bases at J; junction bases unmatched: 4. Germline V gene data show CDR1 as SGHTA and CDR2 as FQGNSA. CDR3 coding DNA: TGTGCCAGCAGCTGGGGACAGTCAAATCAGCCCCAGCATTTT. Residues: CASSWGQSNQPQHF. Full variable domain (remainder filled in from reference TRBV7-2 and TRBJ1-5): GAGVSQSPSNKVTEKGKDVELRCDPISGHTALYWYRQSLGQGLEFLIYFQGNSAPDKSGLPSDRFSAERTGGSVSTLTIQRTQQEDSAVYLCASSWGQSNQPQHFGDGTRLSIL.

J is TRBJ1-1 and V is TRBV5-1; D is possibly TRBD1 (5 bases). Deletions cut 6 bases from V and 4 bases from J, with 25 bases between. The CDR3 sequence is 17 residues long. Germline V gene sequence: CDR1 SGHRS, CDR2 YFSETQ. CDR3 nucleotide sequence: TGCGCCAGCACCACGGGGGTGCTCGGAGGCGTATTCACTGAAGCTTTCTTT. Amino acids: CASTTGVLGGVFTEAFF. The full variable domain, its missing parts supplied by reference TRBV5-1 and TRBJ1-1, is KAGVTQTPRYLIKTRGQQVTLSCSPISGHRSVSWYQQTPGQGLQFLFEYFSETQRNKGNFPGRFSGRQFSNSRSEMNVSTLELGDSALYLCASTTGVLGGVFTEAFFGQGTRLTVV.

A few counts support this clone. The chain links TRBV6-5 to TRBJ2-7, with 7 bases lining up with TRBD1. The CDR3 has 15 residues. V shed 0 bases, J shed 3 bases, and the junction held 5 bases outside the gene matches. Germline V gene data show CDR1 as MNHEY and CDR2 as SVGAGI. The CDR3 sequence: CASSYSRQGSYEQYV. The CDR3 DNA sequence: TGTGCCAGCAGTTACTCTCGACAGGGTAGCTACGAGCAGTACGTC.

The chain has TRBV9 and TRBJ1-1; D perhaps matches TRBD1 (5 bases). The CDR3 has 15 amino acids. The ends were cut back, 0 bases at V and 3 bases at J, with 12 bases in the middle. CDR1 is SGDLS, CDR2 YYNGEE, per germline. DNA of the CDR3: TGTGCCAGCAGCGTAGCAAACAGGTTGGACACTGAAGCTTTCTTT. Translation: CASSVANRLDTEAFF.

J is TRBJ1-2 and V is TRBV28; D may be TRBD1 (6 bases). Trimming stripped 6 bases from V and 8 bases from J, with 16 bases between. Germline V gene data show CDR1 as MDHEN and CDR2 as SYDVKM. The CDR3 sequence is 13 residues long. The CDR3 nucleotides are TGTGCCAGCAGCCTGAACAGGGTAGAGGGCTACACCTTC. Residues: CASSLNRVEGYTF.

This sequence joins TRBV27 and TRBJ2-1, with 9 bases fitting TRBD2. Per germline, CDR1 MNHEY and CDR2 SMNVEV (reference sequence). This CDR3 comprises 17 residues. Trimming removed 4 bases from V and 7 bases from J; junction bases left unmatched: 14. CDR3 coding DNA: TGTGCCAGCAGTTCGGATAAGATAGCGGGAGTGTCTAATGAGCAGTTCTTC. It specifies CASSSDKIAGVSNEQFF.

The rearrangement uses TRBV6-1 and TRBJ1-2, with D hard to call. V was cut by 6 bases and J by 1 base, with 9 bases left in between. This CDR3 contains 13 residues. Germline V gene sequence: CDR1 MNHNS, CDR2 SASEGT. The CDR3 DNA sequence: TGTGCCAGCAGGGTACTCCTTAACTATGGCTACACCTTC. Encoded protein: CASRVLLNYGYTF.

This clone was observed a handful of times. The chain combines TRBV19 with TRBJ1-1, with D possibly TRBD1 on 6 matching bases. The germline CDR1 and CDR2 sequences are LNHDA and SQIVND (reference sequence). V was clipped by 6 bases and J by 2 bases, with 16 bases between them. This CDR3 is built from 15 residues. Here the CDR3 DNA reads TGTGCCAGTAGCCCCCGGGGGGCCTTTAACACTGAAGCTTTCTTT. It specifies CASSPRGAFNTEAFF.

This sequence joins TRBV14 and TRBJ2-2, with 8 bases aligning to TRBD1. This CDR3 spans 14 amino acids. Trimming took 2 bases from V and 5 from J; bases not matched to a gene: 1. CDR1 is SGHDN, CDR2 FVKESK, per germline. DNA of the CDR3: TGTGCCAGCAGCCAATGGACAGGGACCGGGGAGCTGTTTTTT. Its translation: CASSQWTGTGELFF.

V gene TRBV2 combines with J gene TRBJ1-1, with TRBD1 identical over 8 bases. J lost 0 bases, V lost 6 bases, and 6 bases had no gene match. CDR3 length: 15 amino acids. Germline-derived CDR1 and CDR2 are SNHLY and FYNNEI. CDR3 in DNA: TGTGCCAGCAGGACCGACAGGGGCGTGAACACTGAAGCTTTCTTT. Protein sequence: CASRTDRGVNTEAFF.